The rows below give T cell receptor beta chains drawn from one sample of a study of cytomegalovirus exposure and HLA in healthy donors. Repertoires were generated with immunoSEQ multiplex PCR, while TCRdb's copy carries only in-frame clones and drops some. The data contain about 67,000 clones, around 75% of them singletons. The sample was PBMCs. The receptors derive from a man between 60 and 75 years old in good health and CMV-seropositive. Each CDR3 is given with its conserved first and last residue. D genes are given only for firm matches. Some rows mark clone size as missing; the rest say once, few, many or name a class of expanded clone.

length: 15; D: TRBD2; V: TRBV10-2; size: once; J: TRBJ2-3; DNA: TGCGCCAGCAGAGGACTAGCGACTAGCACAGATACGCAGTATTTT; CDR3: CASRGLATSTDTQYF
length: 18; D: TRBD2; V: TRBV5-1; size: once; J: TRBJ2-3; DNA: TGCGCCAGCAGCTTCGGACTAGCGGGGGGGCAAATCGCAGATACGCAGTATTTT; CDR3: CASSFGLAGGQIADTQYF
length: 15; D: TRBD2; V: TRBV5-1; size: .; J: TRBJ2-4; DNA: TGCGCCAGCAGCTTCAACGGGAGGGACAAAAACATTCAGTACTTC; CDR3: CASSFNGRDKNIQYF
length: 16; D: TRBD1; V: TRBV7-9; size: .; J: TRBJ2-4; DNA: TGTTCCAGCAGCACCGGACAGGTCGGCGTCGGAAACATTCAGTACTTC; CDR3: CSSSTGQVGVGNIQYF
length: 12; D: .; V: TRBV18; size: few; J: TRBJ2-7; DNA: TGTGCCAGCACAGGACAGTCCTACGAGCAGTACTTC; CDR3: CASTGQSYEQYF
length: 15; D: TRBD2; V: TRBV23-1; size: .; J: TRBJ2-5; DNA: TGCGCCAGCAGTCGACTAGCGGGAGGTCAAGAGACCCAGTACTTC; CDR3: CASSRLAGGQETQYF
length: 15; D: .; V: TRBV7-6; size: .; J: TRBJ2-7; DNA: TGTGCCAGCAGCTCCAACAGTGATTTCTCCTACGAGCAGTACTTC; CDR3: CASSSNSDFSYEQYF
length: 14; D: .; V: TRBV5-6; size: .; J: TRBJ1-2; DNA: TGTGCCAGCAGCTGGGGGGGACGATCGGATGGCTACACCTTC; CDR3: CASSWGGRSDGYTF
length: 13; D: TRBD1; V: TRBV2; size: .; J: TRBJ2-5; DNA: TGTGCCAGCCACAGGGGGCTTGGAGAGACCCAGTACTTC; CDR3: CASHRGLGETQYF
length: 13; D: TRBD1; V: TRBV5-1; size: .; J: TRBJ1-6; DNA: TGCGCCAGCAGCCGGGACAGCAATTCACCCCTCCACTTT; CDR3: CASSRDSNSPLHF
length: 12; D: .; V: TRBV2; size: .; J: TRBJ1-1; DNA: TGTGCCAGCACACAGGGGAACACTGAAGCTTTCTTT; CDR3: CASTQGNTEAFF
length: 15; D: TRBD2; V: TRBV4-2; size: .; J: TRBJ2-7; DNA: TGTGCCAGCAGCCAAGATTACCTAGCGGGATCCGAGCAGTACTTC; CDR3: CASSQDYLAGSEQYF
length: 13; D: .; V: TRBV6-5; size: .; J: TRBJ2-7; DNA: TGTGCCAGCAGTTACTCGATTCGGTACGAGCAGTACTTC; CDR3: CASSYSIRYEQYF
length: 14; D: TRBD1; V: TRBV6-5; size: .; J: TRBJ1-3; DNA: TGTGCCAGCACCCCAGACAGGGCTGGAAACACCATATATTTT; CDR3: CASTPDRAGNTIYF
length: 13; D: TRBD1; V: TRBV2; size: .; J: TRBJ1-2; DNA: TGTGCCAGCAGTGAAGTGGGGACAGACGGCTACACCTTC; CDR3: CASSEVGTDGYTF
length: 14; D: TRBD2; V: TRBV29-1; size: .; J: TRBJ2-1; DNA: TGCAGCGTTGAGGATAGCGGGAGGGGGAATGAGCAGTTCTTC; CDR3: CSVEDSGRGNEQFF
length: 14; D: TRBD1; V: TRBV7-9; size: .; J: TRBJ1-4; DNA: TGTGCCAGCAGACCCACAGGGGCCCTGGAAAAACTGTTTTTT; CDR3: CASRPTGALEKLFF